The 3 T cell receptor beta chains reported below all come from one sample, sequenced in a study of cytomegalovirus exposure and HLA in healthy donors. The repertoire was sequenced with immunoSEQ multiplex PCR; TCRdb's copy has only in-frame clones and lacks some. This sample yields about 160,000 clones, of which 70% to 90% are seen a single time; roughly 5.8% belongs to the top ten. Source material: PBMCs. The receptors shown here come from a woman in her 30s in good health and CMV-seronegative.

For this clone: Additional DNA sequences in this sample encode the identical CDR3. The chain joins TRBV2 to TRBJ1-1, with TRBD1 as a possible D gene (5 bases). The CDR3 covers 13 residues. V gave up 7 bases and J gave up 2 bases, with 11 bases separating them. Germline assignment: CDR1 SNHLY and CDR2 FYNNEI. CDR3 loop: CASTGDLNTEAFF. The CDR3 DNA follows: TGTGCCAGCACTGGGGACCTAAACACTGAAGCTTTCTTT.

The chain joins TRBV5-6 to TRBJ1-1; possibly TRBD1 for D (6 bases). Germline V gene lookup returns CDR1 SGHDT and CDR2 YYEEEE. Trimming removed 1 base at V and 4 bases at J, with 11 bases between. This CDR3 region has 14 residues. CDR3 sequence reads: CASSLMGGFTEAFF. In DNA, the CDR3 is TGTGCCAGCAGCTTGATGGGGGGCTTCACTGAAGCTTTCTTT.

The chain recombines TRBV18 with TRBJ1-5; a weak D match, TRBD1 (5 bases). The CDR3 extends over 17 amino acids. The germline V and J ends were trimmed by 6 bases and 2 bases, with 20 bases remaining between them. Germline V gene sequence: CDR1 KGHSH, CDR2 LQKENI. The CDR3 sequence: CASSPGWGRDGNQPQHF. The CDR3 bases are TGTGCCAGCTCCCCTGGGTGGGGGAGAGACGGCAATCAGCCCCAGCATTTT.